A selection of T cell receptor beta chains follows, all from one sample in a study of blood T cell repertoires in COVID-19. Clones were read by immunoSEQ multiplex PCR, and TCRdb kept only the in-frame ones, dropping some. The sample yields over 200,000 clones, 88% seen once. Sequences were obtained from peripheral blood. The receptor source for this set is a woman younger than 45 with acute or convalescent COVID-19. The CDR3 runs from the conserved cysteine through the conserved F or W. Each record gives: J gene, clone size, V gene, D gene, CDR3 protein, CDR3 DNA. D genes are given only for firm matches. Only part of the rows carry a size: once, few, many, or a class if the clone is expanded.

J gene: TRBJ1-5
clone size: -
V gene: TRBV29-1
D gene: TRBD1
CDR3 protein: CSVTTGDQPQHF
CDR3 DNA: TGCAGCGTCACGACAGGGGACCAGCCCCAGCATTTT

J gene: TRBJ2-2
clone size: -
V gene: TRBV5-5
D gene: -
CDR3 protein: CASSPLAGYSGELFF
CDR3 DNA: TGTGCCAGCAGCCCCTTGGCAGGTTATTCCGGGGAGCTGTTTTTT

J gene: TRBJ1-1
clone size: few
V gene: TRBV7-9
D gene: -
CDR3 protein: CASSLMAINTEAFF
CDR3 DNA: TGTGCCAGCAGCTTAATGGCAATTAACACTGAAGCTTTCTTT

J gene: TRBJ1-3
clone size: few
V gene: TRBV5-4
D gene: TRBD1
CDR3 protein: CASSLQGAGNTIYF
CDR3 DNA: TGTGCCAGCAGCTTACAGGGGGCTGGAAACACCATATATTTT

J gene: TRBJ2-3
clone size: -
V gene: TRBV19
D gene: -
CDR3 protein: CASTGLSSTDTQYF
CDR3 DNA: TGTGCCAGCACCGGACTGTCTAGCACAGATACGCAGTATTTT

J gene: TRBJ2-1
clone size: once
V gene: TRBV7-2
D gene: -
CDR3 protein: CASSLGELREQFF
CDR3 DNA: TGTGCCAGCAGCTTAGGCGAGCTTCGGGAGCAGTTCTTC

J gene: TRBJ1-2
clone size: few
V gene: TRBV5-1
D gene: -
CDR3 protein: CASSLDDINYGYTF
CDR3 DNA: TGCGCCAGCAGCTTGGATGACATAAACTATGGCTACACCTTC

J gene: TRBJ2-7
clone size: -
V gene: TRBV7-2
D gene: -
CDR3 protein: CASSQEVRSYEQYF
CDR3 DNA: TGTGCCAGCAGCCAGGAAGTTAGGTCGTACGAGCAGTACTTC

J gene: TRBJ2-7
clone size: once
V gene: TRBV6-5
D gene: -
CDR3 protein: CAILPGDINYEQYF
CDR3 DNA: TGTGCCATCCTCCCAGGTGATATTAACTACGAGCAGTACTTC

J gene: TRBJ2-7
clone size: -
V gene: TRBV7-2
D gene: -
CDR3 protein: CASSPETGSYEQYF
CDR3 DNA: TGTGCCAGCAGCCCTGAAACAGGTTCCTACGAGCAGTACTTC

J gene: TRBJ2-3
clone size: -
V gene: TRBV11-2
D gene: TRBD2
CDR3 protein: CASSWGGSDTQYF
CDR3 DNA: TGTGCCAGCAGCTGGGGAGGGTCAGATACGCAGTATTTT

J gene: TRBJ1-2
clone size: -
V gene: TRBV14
D gene: TRBD1
CDR3 protein: CASSHRGTGTSGYTF
CDR3 DNA: TGTGCCAGCAGCCACAGAGGGACAGGGACCTCTGGCTACACCTTC

J gene: TRBJ2-7
clone size: -
V gene: TRBV6-6
D gene: -
CDR3 protein: CASSNRVFGYEQYF
CDR3 DNA: TGTGCCAGCAGTAACAGGGTTTTCGGCTACGAGCAGTACTTC

J gene: TRBJ1-6
clone size: -
V gene: TRBV12-3/TRBV12-4
D gene: -
CDR3 protein: CASSSRDNSPLHF
CDR3 DNA: TGTGCCAGCAGTTCCAGGGATAATTCACCCCTCCACTTT

J gene: TRBJ1-3
clone size: -
V gene: TRBV7-3
D gene: -
CDR3 protein: CASSLGPANSGNTIYF
CDR3 DNA: TGTGCCAGCAGCTTAGGCCCTGCAAACTCTGGAAACACCATATATTTT

J gene: TRBJ1-3
clone size: -
V gene: TRBV9
D gene: -
CDR3 protein: CASSVASTGGNTIYF
CDR3 DNA: TGTGCCAGCAGCGTAGCTTCAACAGGTGGAAACACCATATATTTT

J gene: TRBJ2-1
clone size: few
V gene: TRBV11-2
D gene: -
CDR3 protein: CASSLRRGLNEQFF
CDR3 DNA: TGTGCCAGCAGCTTAAGGAGGGGGCTTAATGAGCAGTTCTTC

J gene: TRBJ2-1
clone size: -
V gene: TRBV7-9
D gene: TRBD2
CDR3 protein: CASSFPTSGSLAEQFF
CDR3 DNA: TGTGCCAGCAGCTTTCCGACTAGCGGGAGTTTAGCTGAGCAGTTCTTC

J gene: TRBJ2-7
clone size: -
V gene: TRBV11-3
D gene: -
CDR3 protein: CASSLDLLAEQYF
CDR3 DNA: TGTGCCAGCAGCTTAGATCTTCTAGCGGAGCAGTACTTC

J gene: TRBJ1-1
clone size: -
V gene: TRBV5-1
D gene: -
CDR3 protein: CASTADTNTEAFF
CDR3 DNA: TGCGCCAGCACCGCGGACACGAACACTGAAGCTTTCTTT

J gene: TRBJ2-1
clone size: -
V gene: TRBV30
D gene: TRBD2
CDR3 protein: CAWSVRLAGASYNEQFF
CDR3 DNA: TGTGCCTGGAGTGTACGGTTAGCGGGAGCTTCGTACAATGAGCAGTTCTTC

J gene: TRBJ2-7
clone size: -
V gene: TRBV6-6
D gene: TRBD1
CDR3 protein: CASSSYDRVYEQYF
CDR3 DNA: TGTGCCAGCAGTTCCTACGACAGGGTCTACGAGCAGTACTTC

J gene: TRBJ2-1
clone size: -
V gene: TRBV18
D gene: -
CDR3 protein: CASTRLPGVNEQFF
CDR3 DNA: TGTGCCAGCACCAGGCTTCCGGGGGTTAATGAGCAGTTCTTC

J gene: TRBJ2-7
clone size: -
V gene: TRBV27
D gene: -
CDR3 protein: CASSLDWGSYEQYF
CDR3 DNA: TGTGCCAGCAGTTTGGACTGGGGTTCCTACGAGCAGTACTTC

J gene: TRBJ1-6
clone size: -
V gene: TRBV5-3
D gene: TRBD1
CDR3 protein: CARSLSPGRTGNNSPLHF
CDR3 DNA: TGTGCCAGAAGCTTGAGCCCGGGTCGGACAGGGAATAATTCACCCCTCCACTTT

J gene: TRBJ1-1
clone size: -
V gene: TRBV4-1
D gene: -
CDR3 protein: CASSQEETGRTFAEAFF
CDR3 DNA: TGCGCCAGCAGCCAAGAGGAAACAGGTCGAACATTCGCTGAAGCTTTCTTT

J gene: TRBJ2-1
clone size: -
V gene: TRBV9
D gene: TRBD2
CDR3 protein: CASSVVAGLAGRNEQFF
CDR3 DNA: TGTGCCAGCAGCGTAGTAGCCGGACTAGCGGGGAGGAATGAGCAGTTCTTC

J gene: TRBJ2-3
clone size: -
V gene: TRBV12-5
D gene: TRBD2
CDR3 protein: CASGLGAGGPDTQYF
CDR3 DNA: TGTGCTAGTGGTTTGGGAGCGGGAGGGCCAGATACGCAGTATTTT

J gene: TRBJ2-7
clone size: -
V gene: TRBV5-1
D gene: -
CDR3 protein: CASSLGGTGTLYEQYF
CDR3 DNA: TGCGCCAGCAGCTTGGGGGGGACTGGAACCCTCTACGAGCAGTACTTC

J gene: TRBJ2-3
clone size: -
V gene: TRBV6-5
D gene: TRBD2
CDR3 protein: CASSRGERADTQYF
CDR3 DNA: TGTGCCAGCAGTCGGGGGGAGCGGGCAGATACGCAGTATTTT

J gene: TRBJ2-3
clone size: once
V gene: TRBV6-2/TRBV6-3
D gene: -
CDR3 protein: CASSNDQVDTQYF
CDR3 DNA: TGTGCCAGCAGTAACGACCAGGTGGATACGCAGTATTTT

J gene: TRBJ1-1
clone size: -
V gene: TRBV7-9
D gene: -
CDR3 protein: CASSLLQDTEAFF
CDR3 DNA: TGTGCCAGCAGCTTACTCCAGGACACTGAAGCTTTCTTT

J gene: TRBJ1-5
clone size: -
V gene: TRBV27
D gene: TRBD1
CDR3 protein: CASSYGQGSNQPQHF
CDR3 DNA: TGTGCCAGCAGTTACGGACAGGGTAGCAATCAGCCCCAGCATTTT

J gene: TRBJ2-2
clone size: -
V gene: TRBV7-3
D gene: -
CDR3 protein: CASSLGSFVGELFF
CDR3 DNA: TGTGCCAGCAGCTTGGGCTCCTTTGTCGGGGAGCTGTTTTTT

J gene: TRBJ1-2
clone size: few
V gene: TRBV29-1
D gene: -
CDR3 protein: CSVEGGGYTF
CDR3 DNA: TGCAGCGTTGAGGGAGGTGGCTACACCTTC

J gene: TRBJ2-7
clone size: few
V gene: TRBV10-3
D gene: TRBD2
CDR3 protein: CAINALESPGLTSYEQYF
CDR3 DNA: TGTGCCATCAACGCCTTGGAGAGCCCGGGACTAACCTCCTACGAGCAGTACTTC

J gene: TRBJ2-1
clone size: -
V gene: TRBV10-1
D gene: -
CDR3 protein: CASSPTAAGSSYNEQFF
CDR3 DNA: TGCGCCAGCAGCCCGACTGCTGCGGGCAGCTCCTACAATGAGCAGTTCTTC

J gene: TRBJ2-1
clone size: -
V gene: TRBV3-1/TRBV3-2
D gene: TRBD2
CDR3 protein: CASSLWTSGGTYNEQFF
CDR3 DNA: TGTGCCAGCAGCCTATGGACTAGCGGGGGAACCTACAATGAGCAGTTCTTC